Listed here are 11 T cell receptor beta chains from one sample, sequenced in a study of cytomegalovirus exposure and HLA in healthy donors. Both 60 Vbeta primers and 13 Jbeta primers went into the PCR. The protocol was immunoSEQ multiplex PCR, while the TCRdb copy is restricted to in-frame clones and leaves out a portion. The table has 100,000 or so clones, approximately 76% seen once. Sequences were obtained from PBMCs. The receptors derive from a man in his forties or fifties in good health and CMV-seronegative.

The chain links TRBV27 to TRBJ2-5; 12 bases match TRBD2. The CDR3 runs to 18 residues. The trim removed 5 bases at V and 4 bases at J, leaving 14 bases unmatched. Germline V CDR1 and CDR2: MNHEY, SMNVEV (reference sequence). The CDR3 sequence: CASSTLAGGPVMGETQYF. The CDR3 DNA sequence: TGTGCCAGCAGTACTCTAGCGGGGGGGCCCGTTATGGGAGAGACCCAGTACTTC.

V is TRBV11-2 and J is TRBJ2-1; TRBD1 is a possible D gene (6 bases). The CDR3 is 13 residues long. CDR1 is SGHAT, CDR2 FQNNGV, per germline. V was clipped by 0 bases and J by 9 bases, with 9 bases between them. The DNA for the CDR3 is TGTGCCAGCAGCTTAGAGGGGGCGGGTGAGCAGTTCTTC. Protein: CASSLEGAGEQFF. Drawing the rest from reference TRBV11-2 and TRBJ2-1, the complete variable domain is EAGVAQSPRYKIIEKRQSVAFWCNPISGHATLYWYQQILGQGPKLLIQFQNNGVVDDSQLPKDRFSAERLKGVDSTLKIQPAKLEDSAVYLCASSLEGAGEQFFGPGTRLTVL.

The genes are TRBV5-5 and TRBJ2-5; TRBD2 agrees at 12 bases. The germline V gene encodes CDR1 SGHKS and CDR2 YYEKEE (reference sequence). The CDR3 sequence is 16 residues long. CDR3: CMSTRLAGELQETQYF. The DNA of the CDR3 is TGTATGAGTACCCGACTAGCGGGGGAACTACAAGAGACCCAGTACTTC. The whole variable domain, filled in from reference TRBV5-5 and TRBJ2-5, reads DAGVTQSPTHLIKTRGQQVTLRCSPISGHKSVSWYQQVLGQGPQFIFQYYEKEERGRGNFPDRFSARQFPNYSSELNVNALLLGDSALYLCMSTRLAGELQETQYFGPGTRLLVL.

The rearrangement links TRBV29-1 to TRBJ2-7, with TRBD2 as a possible D gene (6 bases). Trimming left V 4 bases short and J 5 bases short, with 21 bases between. CDR1 SQVTM and CDR2 ANQGSEA come from the germline V gene. The CDR3 has 15 amino acids. The CDR3 spells CSVVVAAGRQDEQYF. CDR3 nucleotides: TGCAGCGTTGTAGTGGCAGCAGGGAGGCAGGACGAGCAGTACTTC.

This clone is categorized as medium-sized (0.01 to 0.1%). The rearrangement uses TRBV5-8 and TRBJ1-1; 7 bases agree with TRBD1. Germline CDR1 and CDR2: SGHTS and YDEGEE. The length of the CDR3 is 14 residues. After removal of 1 base from V and 6 bases from J, the junction contained 6 bases not matched to a gene. In DNA, the CDR3 is TGTGCCAGCAGCTTGTACAGGGGTGGGGCTGAAGCTTTCTTT. This encodes CASSLYRGGAEAFF.

In the case of this clone: The same CDR3 also results from other DNA sequences found in this sample. The chain has TRBV5-1 and TRBJ2-3; TRBD1 matches 10 bases. After removal of 3 bases from V and 3 bases from J, the junction contained 1 base not matched to a gene. The CDR3 contains 14 residues. Per germline, CDR1 SGHRS and CDR2 YFSETQ. CDR3 residues: CASSSGQGTDTQYF. DNA for the CDR3: TGCGCCAGCAGCTCGGGACAGGGGACAGATACGCAGTATTTT. Filled out from reference TRBV5-1 and TRBJ2-3, the complete variable domain reads KAGVTQTPRYLIKTRGQQVTLSCSPISGHRSVSWYQQTPGQGLQFLFEYFSETQRNKGNFPGRFSGRQFSNSRSEMNVSTLELGDSALYLCASSSGQGTDTQYFGPGTRLTVL.

The chain couples TRBV11-2 to TRBJ1-5; D is unclear. The V gene lost 5 bases and the J gene lost 0 bases, with 11 bases spanning the gap. The CDR3 spans 15 residues. CDR1 SGHAT and CDR2 FQNNGV come from the germline V gene. In nucleotides, the CDR3 is TGTGCCAGCAGCCAACAAACAAATAGCAATCAGCCCCAGCATTTT. Translation: CASSQQTNSNQPQHF.

V is TRBV19 and J is TRBJ2-7; D not certain. Per germline, CDR1 LNHDA and CDR2 SQIVND (reference sequence). V gave up 3 bases and J gave up 7 bases, with 16 bases separating them. This CDR3 contains 14 residues. The CDR3 DNA sequence: TGTGCCAGTAGTATTGATCACCCCGCTGAGGAGCAGTACTTC. It encodes CASSIDHPAEEQYF.

The rearrangement uses TRBV7-3 and TRBJ2-5, with a weak D call TRBD2 (7 bases). The CDR3 loop spans 16 amino acids. V lost 3 bases and J 2 bases, leaving 16 bases between the germline ends. From germline, CDR1 is SGHTA and CDR2 FQGTGA. The DNA for the CDR3 is TGTGCCAGCAGCTTGGGCGGGGGCACGGGGCAAGAGACCCAGTACTTC. Its translation is CASSLGGGTGQETQYF.

The rearrangement joins TRBV10-3 to TRBJ1-3, with unresolved D. Germline V CDR1 and CDR2: ENHRY, SYGVKD. Trimming stripped 10 bases from V and 0 bases from J, with 13 bases between. CDR3 length equals 14 residues. This CDR3 reads CASHDNDSGNTIYF. CDR3 DNA: TGTGCCAGCCATGACAACGACTCTGGAAACACCATATATTTT.

The J gene is TRBJ1-5, the V gene TRBV10-3, with 10 positions matching TRBD1. CDR3 length equals 13 residues. V was clipped by 4 bases and J by 10 bases; unmatched bases: 4. Per germline, CDR1 ENHRY and CDR2 SYGVKD. The CDR3 sequence is CAISGTGGEPQHF. The CDR3 DNA follows: TGTGCCATCAGTGGGACAGGGGGGGAACCCCAGCATTTT.